One sample yielded the 12 T cell receptor beta chains listed below, sequenced in a study of cytomegalovirus exposure and HLA in healthy donors. The PCR ran on 60 Vbeta and 13 Jbeta primers. Generated by immunoSEQ multiplex PCR, the TCRdb table keeps only in-frame clones and is missing some. The repertoire holds around 31,000 clones, about 66% seen once, with roughly two fifths in the top ten. The sample was PBMCs. These receptors came from a male donor in good health and CMV-seropositive.

This clone came up a few times. A junction end diverges from the germline sequence, so it may reflect a read error. V usage is TRBV7-9 and J usage is TRBJ1-5; D remains ambiguous. Germline lookup yields CDR1 SEHNR and CDR2 FQNEAQ (reference sequence). The CDR3 is made up of 16 amino acids. DNA for the CDR3: TGTGCCAGCAGCCCAGAGAGGGTCGGTAGCAATCAGTCCCAGCATTTT. It specifies CASSPERVGSNQSQHF.

This clone was observed a handful of times. The CDR3 loop is CASSLGQPQETQYF. The CDR3 coding sequence is TGCGCCAGCAGCTTGGGACAACCCCAGGAGACCCAGTACTTC. The chain employs TRBV5-1 and TRBJ2-5; D is ambiguous. Germline values: CDR1 SGHRS, CDR2 YFSETQ. CDR3 length equals 14 residues. V lost 0 bases and J 5 bases, leaving 11 bases between the germline ends. Supplemented by reference TRBV5-1 and TRBJ2-5, the full variable domain reads KAGVTQTPRYLIKTRGQQVTLSCSPISGHRSVSWYQQTPGQGLQFLFEYFSETQRNKGNFPGRFSGRQFSNSRSEMNVSTLELGDSALYLCASSLGQPQETQYFGPGTRLLVL.

This clone was observed once. CDR3 DNA sequence: TGTGCCAGCAGTCCGATGATGGGGGGGGCTTTCTTT. Its protein is CASSPMMGGAFF. The chain recombines TRBV27 with TRBJ1-1; tentatively, D is TRBD1 (5 bases). CDR3 length equals 12 residues. V was shortened by 5 bases and J by 11 bases, with 15 bases between the two germline ends. Per the germline V gene, CDR1 is MNHEY and CDR2 is SMNVEV (reference sequence).

This sequence joins TRBV5-1 and TRBJ2-5, with 16 nucleotides matching TRBD2. Looked up from germline, CDR1 is SGHRS and CDR2 is YFSETQ. The CDR3 runs to 16 residues. With 4 bases clipped from V and 4 bases from J, the junction kept 4 bases outside the gene matches. CDR3 loop: CASSSGTSGGAETQYF. The CDR3 DNA sequence: TGCGCCAGCAGCAGCGGGACTAGCGGGGGGGCAGAGACCCAGTACTTC.

For the CDR3, the DNA is TGTGCCAGCAGCTGGGACAGGGACTATAGTGAAGCTTTCTTT. Translation: CASSWDRDYSEAFF. The chain links TRBV5-4 to TRBJ1-1; 9 bases are a match to TRBD1. CDR3 size: 14 residues. Trimming removed 3 bases from V and 7 bases from J; junction bases left unmatched: 7. From germline, CDR1 is SGHNT and CDR2 YYREEE (reference sequence).

V and J are TRBV28 and TRBJ1-4, with D possibly being TRBD1 (5 bases). There are 13 residues in the CDR3. Germline CDR1 MDHEN, CDR2 SYDVKM. With 2 bases removed from V and 8 bases from J, the gap between germline ends came to 9 bases. CDR3 region: CASSLAGKEKLFF. Here the CDR3 DNA reads TGTGCCAGCAGTTTAGCAGGGAAGGAAAAACTGTTTTTT.

The chain employs TRBV6-6 and TRBJ2-7; 10 bases line up with TRBD1. After removal of 0 bases from V and 6 bases from J, the junction contained 5 bases not matched to a gene. This CDR3 is built from 15 residues. Germline V gives CDR1 MNHNY, CDR2 SVGAGI (reference sequence). CDR3 in DNA: TGTGCCAGCAGTTACTCGGACAGGGGGTCTGGCGAGCAGTACTTC. It is translated as CASSYSDRGSGEQYF.

The rearrangement joins TRBV9 to TRBJ2-7; 7 nucleotides agree with TRBD1. Germline CDR1 SGDLS, CDR2 YYNGEE. The CDR3 has 14 amino acids. Losses at the gene ends were 4 bases for V and 4 bases for J; bases not matched to a gene: 8. The chain's CDR3 is CASSPPTGQYEQYF. In nucleotides, the CDR3 is TGTGCCAGCAGCCCGCCGACAGGGCAGTACGAGCAGTACTTC.

The V and J genes are TRBV7-6 and TRBJ2-5, with unresolved D. This CDR3 comprises 13 residues. Between the trimmed V and J ends, which lost 0 bases and 2 bases, there was a span of 4 bases. Germline loops: CDR1 SGHVS, CDR2 FNYEAQ. For the CDR3, the DNA is TGTGCCAGCAGCTTAGCGAGACAAGAGACCCAGTACTTC. This sequence encodes CASSLARQETQYF. The whole variable domain, filled in from reference TRBV7-6 and TRBJ2-5, reads GAGVSQSPRYKVTKRGQDVALRCDPISGHVSLYWYRQALGQGPEFLTYFNYEAQQDKSGLPNDRFSAERPEGSISTLTIQRTEQRDSAMYRCASSLARQETQYFGPGTRLLVL.

About this clone: The germline gene is not matched at one end of the junction; a read error may be the cause. V and J are TRBV4-1 and TRBJ1-5; unclear D gene. CDR1 is MGHRA and CDR2 is YSYEKL in the germline V gene. The CDR3 is 15 amino acids. The CDR3 DNA is TGCGCCAGCAGCCATGCCTCGGTCGGGGATCAGTCCCAGCATTTT. Translated: CASSHASVGDQSQHF.

The table lists this clone with many counts. The rearrangement uses TRBV27 and TRBJ2-7; possibly TRBD2 for D (6 bases). CDR3 size: 15 residues. V dropped 2 bases and J dropped 0 bases, with 11 bases sitting between them. Germline V CDR1 and CDR2: MNHEY, SMNVEV (reference sequence). The CDR3 is CASSLGASDSYEQYF. The CDR3 nucleotides are TGTGCCAGCAGTTTAGGGGCTAGCGACTCCTACGAGCAGTACTTC.

The chain uses TRBV5-1 and TRBJ1-1, with D tentatively TRBD1 (5 bases). The V and J ends lost 0 bases and 11 bases respectively, with 20 bases between them. Germline lookup yields CDR1 SGHRS and CDR2 YFSETQ. The CDR3 is 15 amino acids. The CDR3, as DNA: TGCGCCAGCAGCTTGGGTGGGGCAGACCGGGGGTTGGCTTTCTTT. Translation gives CASSLGGADRGLAFF. Full variable domain (outside the CDR3, taken from reference TRBV5-1 and TRBJ1-1): KAGVTQTPRYLIKTRGQQVTLSCSPISGHRSVSWYQQTPGQGLQFLFEYFSETQRNKGNFPGRFSGRQFSNSRSEMNVSTLELGDSALYLCASSLGGADRGLAFFGQGTRLTVV.